The 5 T cell receptor beta chains reported below all come from one sample, sequenced in a study of control samples from healthy donors and cancer patients (dated by TCRdb to 2018 to 2021). Libraries were constructed by the immunoSEQ multiplex PCR assay. The clones in this table, taken by TCRdb from immuneACCESS, are in-frame only. Not every clone is retained; where verified, under half of the shortfall comes from an unresolved V gene, and the cause of the rest is unknown. This sample is represented by almost 90,000 clones; about 89% of them were singletons. Together, the top ten hold about 21% of the sample. Sequenced: blood. The receptors stem from a man aged 25 to 40 in good health.

V usage is TRBV6-1 and J usage is TRBJ1-5, with D unclear. CDR1 is MNHNS and CDR2 is SASEGT in the germline V gene. V was shortened by 1 base and J by 1 base, with 5 bases between the two germline ends. The CDR3 loop spans 14 amino acids. The CDR3 is CASSEGLSNQPQHF. DNA for the CDR3: TGTGCCAGCAGTGAAGGGTTGAGCAATCAGCCCCAGCATTTT.

Written as DNA, the CDR3 is TGTGCCAGCAGCCTTGGGACAGGTCGGCGGCTCTGGAGGGCCAACGTCCTGACTTTC. Translating gives CASSLGTGRRLWRANVLTF. V and J are TRBV5-8 and TRBJ2-6, with TRBD1 matching 8 bases. The CDR3 totals 19 residues. Germline-derived CDR1 and CDR2 are SGHTS and YDEGEE. With V trimmed by 4 bases and J by 5 bases, 17 bases remained unmatched.

The chain has TRBV9 and TRBJ1-2; D not certain. V lost 4 bases and J 2 bases, leaving 18 bases between the germline ends. This CDR3 comprises 16 residues. From germline, CDR1 is SGDLS and CDR2 YYNGEE. The CDR3 DNA reads as TGTGCCAGCAGCACGAGTGGTTCGGTCGGGAACTATGGCTACACCTTC. It is translated as CASSTSGSVGNYGYTF.

The CDR3 region is CASSERQGRFTEAFF. CDR3 nucleotide sequence: TGTGCCAGCAGTGAAAGACAGGGAAGGTTCACTGAAGCTTTCTTT. The rearrangement uses TRBV6-1 and TRBJ1-1, with 7 bases that match TRBD1. This CDR3 has 15 residues. J was trimmed by 4 bases and V by 2 bases; bases with no gene match: 7. The germline V gene has CDR1 MNHNS and CDR2 SASEGT.

The rearrangement links TRBV6-5 to TRBJ2-5; TRBD2 matches 15 bases. The CDR3 loop spans 15 amino acids. Germline V gene lookup returns CDR1 MNHEY and CDR2 SVGAGI. Unmatched junction bases numbered 4, after V lost 7 bases and J lost 4 bases. The CDR3 is CASTGTSGGPETQYF. The CDR3 nucleotides are TGTGCCAGCACCGGGACTAGCGGGGGGCCAGAGACCCAGTACTTC.